This T cell receptor beta chain was recorded in a study of vaccination effects on CD4 cells after COVID-19. The method was immunoSEQ multiplex PCR; TCRdb's version includes in-frame clones alone and lacks a portion of them. The sample has tens of thousands of clones; under 80% are singletons. In regard to this clone: Its antigen is unidentified.

Antigen-specific CD4+ T cells expanded by the ViraFEST assay with viral peptide pools were then sequenced. The culture ran for 10 days, and then CD4+ T cells were isolated. Vaccinated recipients, who were negative for nucleocapsid antibodies, had no history of SARS-CoV-2 infection. The germline V gene encodes CDR1 MDHEN and CDR2 SYDVKM. This CDR3 region has 12 residues. The germline V and J ends were trimmed by 7 bases and 5 bases, with 11 bases remaining between them. The sequencing used CD4+ T cells from PBMCs cultured with SARS-CoV-2 spike peptides, collected before COVID-19 vaccination. The rearrangement joins TRBV28 to TRBJ2-5; D is perhaps TRBD1 or TRBD2 (6 bases each). This TCR derives from a human donor who received a COVID-19 vaccine. The CDR3 region has the DNA TGTGCCAGCAAAGGGGGGTTGGAGACCCAGTACTTC. It yields the protein CASKGGLETQYF. Full variable domain (outside the CDR3, taken from reference TRBV28 and TRBJ2-5): DVKVTQSSRYLVKRTGEKVFLECVQDMDHENMFWYRQDPGLGLRLIYFSYDVKMKEKGDIPEGYSVSREKKERFSLILESASTNQTSMYLCASKGGLETQYFGPGTRLLVL.